This T cell receptor beta chain was obtained from a study of shared clonotypes between healthy human individuals. As for the study in general: Per donor, CD8 memory used one plate, CD8 naive used two, CD4 memory used three and CD4 naive used three.

General study findings and limits: Larger estimated richness was generally recorded for naive subsets relative to memory subsets.

The CDR3 is made up of 13 amino acids. The germline V gene encodes CDR1 MDHEN and CDR2 SYDVKM. Repertoires were generated with immunoSEQ multiplex PCR, while TCRdb's copy carries only in-frame clones and drops some. The table has approximately 500,000 clones, around 96% seen once. As concerns this clone: The antigen is not known.

HIV-negative, healthy adults without recent acute infections or vaccinations were the donors. The sequence was collected from a woman aged 30 to 39 in good health. The sample taken for sequencing was naive CD4+ T cells sorted from blood. Described subset: CD45RA+ positively selected. The J gene is TRBJ2-5, the V gene TRBV28, with 11 bases that match TRBD2. The better agreement between TRBJ2-7 and the DNA end casts doubt on the J call. CDR3 DNA sequence: TGTGCCAGCAGGACTAGCGGGAAGTACGAGCAGTACTTC. Translating it yields CASRTSGKYEQYF.